This T cell receptor beta chain was profiled in a study of blood T cell repertoires in COVID-19. Study context: Sources were T cells, B-cell-depleted T cells, or PBMCs; the material itself was cDNA or gDNA.

Seattle patient enrollment occurred during active infection, with longitudinal follow-up thereafter. Trimming pared 0 bases from V and 0 bases from J, leaving 17 bases between. In germline, CDR1 is MGHRA, CDR2 YSYEKL. The length of the CDR3 is 19 residues. As handled by the study authors: Reference gene primer amplification gave nucleated cell count estimates. Libraries were prepared by immunoSEQ multiplex PCR; TCRdb keeps only in-frame clonotypes and omits some of them. That table supplies the V and J calls and clone size; D and trimming were determined from the DNA. Here the sample spans approximately 70,000 clones, roughly 85% being singletons.

Input material: peripheral blood. The TCR was taken from a woman in her forties or fifties with COVID-19, enrolled during active disease. This chain uses TRBV4-1 with TRBJ1-4; D is possibly TRBD1 (5 bases). The CDR3 coding sequence is TGCGCCAGCAGCCAAGAGAGGGGAGGGGACGGAGCAACTAATGAAAAACTGTTTTTT. The encoded protein is CASSQERGGDGATNEKLFF.